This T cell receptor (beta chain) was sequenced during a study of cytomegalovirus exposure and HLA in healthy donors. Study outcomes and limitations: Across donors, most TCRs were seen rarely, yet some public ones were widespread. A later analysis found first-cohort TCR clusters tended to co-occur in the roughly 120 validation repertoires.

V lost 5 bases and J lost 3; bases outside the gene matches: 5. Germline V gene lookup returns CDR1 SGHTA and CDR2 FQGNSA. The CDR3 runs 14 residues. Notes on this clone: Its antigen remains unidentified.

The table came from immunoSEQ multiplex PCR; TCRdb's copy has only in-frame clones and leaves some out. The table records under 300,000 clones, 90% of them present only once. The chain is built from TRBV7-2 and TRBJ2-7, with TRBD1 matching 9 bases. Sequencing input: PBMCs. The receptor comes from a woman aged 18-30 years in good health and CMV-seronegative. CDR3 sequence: CASSSGTGFYEQYF. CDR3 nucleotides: TGTGCCAGCAGCAGCGGGACAGGGTTCTACGAGCAGTACTTC.